Shown below are 14 T cell receptor beta chains from a single sample sequenced in a study of T cells in Graves' hyperthyroidism and ophthalmopathy. Researchers amplified the TCR beta CDR3 regions from RNA transcripts. A first-round RT-PCR of the TCR CDR3 used the HTBI primer set. TCRdb passed the multiplex PCR reads through MiXCR, listing each CDR3 protein once. The sample yields about 99,000 distinct CDR3 sequences, 40% to 50% seen once. The sequencing sample was made of blood. All receptors derive from a man aged 40-49 years with Graves' hyperthyroidism.

V usage is TRBV5-4 and J usage is TRBJ2-3, with D possibly being TRBD2 (5 bases). The CDR3 is made up of 14 amino acids. With 0 bases removed from V and 6 bases from J, the gap between germline ends came to 11 bases. The V gene's germline CDR1 is SGHNT and CDR2 YYREEE (reference sequence). DNA for the CDR3: TGTGCCAGCAGCTTGGAGGGAGTCAGCGATACGCAGTATTTT. Protein sequence: CASSLEGVSDTQYF.

This clonotype was observed a handful of times. V is TRBV19 and J is TRBJ1-2; 8 nucleotides match TRBD1. This CDR3 region has 13 residues. V shed 11 bases, J shed 8 bases, and the junction held 13 bases outside the gene matches. Germline CDR1 is LNHDA and CDR2 is SQIVND (reference sequence). CDR3 bases: TGTGCCTGCGTTACCACAGGGGGACTCGGCTACACCTTC. Its protein is CACVTTGGLGYTF.

This clonotype appeared many times. The genes are TRBV5-1 and TRBJ2-1; D call uncertain. This CDR3 comprises 15 residues. With 4 bases removed from V and 10 bases from J, the gap between germline ends came to 21 bases. Germline values: CDR1 SGHRS, CDR2 YFSETQ. CDR3 sequence reads: CASSPAAQRSSEQFF. The CDR3 region has the DNA TGCGCCAGCAGCCCCGCGGCGCAGCGTTCGAGCGAGCAGTTCTTC.

The chain uses TRBV20-1 and TRBJ2-2; TRBD2 agrees at 9 bases. The V gene's germline CDR1 is DFQATT and CDR2 SNEGSKA (reference sequence). V shed 3 bases and J 6 bases; nucleotides not matched to a gene: 8. There are 15 residues in the CDR3. The CDR3 here is CSARGVSGSSGELFF. The CDR3 coding sequence is TGCAGTGCTAGGGGGGTTAGCGGGAGTTCCGGGGAGCTGTTTTTT.

The genes are TRBV18 and TRBJ2-3; D not resolved. The CDR3 loop spans 13 amino acids. Trimming removed 5 bases from V and 1 base from J, with 7 bases in between. The V gene's germline CDR1 is KGHSH and CDR2 LQKENI. The CDR3 nucleotides read TGTGCCAGCTCAGGCCCCGGCACAGATACGCAGTATTTT. Its protein product is CASSGPGTDTQYF.

The V and J genes are TRBV29-1 and TRBJ1-1; TRBD1 agrees at 7 bases. Trimming at V came to 8 bases and at J to 7 bases, leaving 7 bases not matched to a gene. The germline V gene has CDR1 SQVTM and CDR2 ANQGSEA. The CDR3 consists of 11 residues. The CDR3 protein is CSFTGTVEAFF. The DNA for the CDR3 is TGCAGCTTCACCGGGACAGTTGAAGCTTTCTTT.

This clonotype was observed at least ten times. The chain joins TRBV2 to TRBJ2-2; D unresolved. The CDR3 is 16 residues long. The ends were cut back, 6 bases at V and 0 bases at J, with 14 bases in the middle. In germline, CDR1 is SNHLY, CDR2 FYNNEI. The CDR3 coding sequence is TGTGCCAGCAGCGCTCCGGTGGTTACGAACACCGGGGAGCTGTTTTTT. Translated: CASSAPVVTNTGELFF. The variable domain in full, completed from reference TRBV2 and TRBJ2-2, reads EPEVTQTPSHQVTQMGQEVILRCVPISNHLYFYWYRQILGQKVEFLVSFYNNEISEKSEIFDDQFSVERPDGSNFTLKIRSTKLEDSAMYFCASSAPVVTNTGELFFGEGSRLTVL.

On this clonotype itself: A much larger clonotype is one base distant, so this may be a read error. The CDR3 here is CASSRDRTGDQETQYF. Here the CDR3 DNA reads TGCGCCAGCAGCCGCGATAGAACAGGGGACCAAGAGACCCAGTACTTC. The chain recombines TRBV5-1 with TRBJ2-5; 7 bases match TRBD1. The CDR3 sequence is 16 residues long. The V gene end was trimmed by 4 bases and the J gene end by 0 bases; junction bases not matched to a gene: 9. Germline CDR1 is SGHRS and CDR2 is YFSETQ.

This chain joins TRBV20-1 and TRBJ2-5; 7 bases agree with TRBD2. Per the germline V gene, CDR1 is DFQATT and CDR2 is SNEGSKA (reference sequence). The CDR3 contains 14 residues. Unmatched junction bases numbered 11, after V lost 3 bases and J lost 7 bases. Here the CDR3 reads CSASTSDTLWTQYF. Here the CDR3 DNA reads TGCAGTGCTAGCACTAGCGATACCCTTTGGACCCAGTACTTC.

This chain joins TRBV7-9 and TRBJ2-5, with 9 positions matching TRBD1. Germline V gene data show CDR1 as SEHNR and CDR2 as FQNEAQ (reference sequence). Trimming at V came to 3 bases and at J to 10 bases, leaving 3 bases not matched to a gene. The CDR3 is 12 residues long. The CDR3 sequence: CASSFGTGNQYF. DNA of the CDR3: TGTGCCAGCAGCTTCGGGACAGGGAACCAGTACTTC.

As concerns this clonotype: Since the CDR3 does not end with the conserved phenylalanine or tryptophan, this likely comes from a read error. The chain uses TRBV7-2 and TRBJ2-5; D may be TRBD2 (5 bases). The CDR3 runs 13 residues. CDR1 is SGHTA, CDR2 FQGNSA, per germline. CDR3 protein: CASRRRSGETQYI. The CDR3 DNA sequence: TGTGCTAGCAGACGGAGGTCGGGAGAGACCCAGTACATC.

This clonotype was observed at least ten times. The rearrangement uses TRBV12-3 or TRBV12-4 and TRBJ2-2; the D is unclear. The CDR3 contains 13 residues. V lost 6 bases, J lost 7 bases, and 12 bases lay in between. The CDR3 region has the DNA TGTGCCAGCAGAAGAGGAGTTGACGGGGAGCTGTTTTTT. As protein: CASRRGVDGELFF.

This clonotype appeared many times. The genes are TRBV20-1 and TRBJ2-5; D remains ambiguous. Germline V gives CDR1 DFQATT, CDR2 SNEGSKA (reference sequence). Trimming removed 2 bases from V and 3 bases from J, with 10 bases in between. CDR3 length: 13 residues. The CDR3 here is CSARRHSKETQYF. In DNA, the CDR3 is TGCAGTGCTAGAAGACATAGCAAAGAGACCCAGTACTTC.

This clonotype was recorded only once. The chain is built from TRBV10-3 and TRBJ1-4; possible D gene TRBD1, 5 bases. Germline V gives CDR1 ENHRY, CDR2 SYGVKD. The length of the CDR3 is 14 residues. V was shortened by 5 bases and J by 9 bases, with 16 bases between the two germline ends. This chain's CDR3 is CAISLSQPGQKLFF. The DNA of the CDR3 is TGTGCCATCAGTTTAAGCCAACCGGGGCAAAAACTGTTTTTT.